These 18 T cell receptor beta chains share one sample of origin, sequenced in a study of blood T cell repertoires in COVID-19. Assay used: immunoSEQ multiplex PCR; TCRdb lists only in-frame clones, some missing. The sample shows fewer than 350,000 clones, 85% to 90% of them seen only once. Sequencing was done on a sample of PBMCs or T cells enriched from blood (not recorded which). These TCRs come from a woman in her thirties with acute COVID-19.

The chain uses TRBV7-9 and TRBJ2-4, with 7 bases aligning to TRBD1. V trimming: 2 bases; J trimming: 2 bases; junction bases outside the gene matches: 12. The CDR3 covers 18 residues. The germline V gene encodes CDR1 SEHNR and CDR2 FQNEAQ (reference sequence). The CDR3 here is CASSLRMGQGDSKNIQYF. CDR3 in DNA: TGTGCCAGCAGCTTACGGATGGGGCAGGGGGATTCCAAAAACATTCAGTACTTC.

The chain has TRBV5-1 and TRBJ2-3, with a tentative D call TRBD2 (5 bases). The germline V gene has CDR1 SGHRS and CDR2 YFSETQ. Trimming removed 3 bases at V and 0 bases at J, with 11 bases between. This CDR3 spans 15 amino acids. The CDR3 DNA sequence: TGCGCCAGCAGCTATAGCGCTACTAGCACAGATACGCAGTATTTT. Protein product: CASSYSATSTDTQYF.

This chain joins TRBV27 and TRBJ2-3; 14 nucleotides match TRBD2. This CDR3 contains 21 residues. V was pared by 0 bases and J by 4 bases, with 15 bases of the junction left unmatched. Germline assignment: CDR1 MNHEY and CDR2 SMNVEV (reference sequence). The CDR3 bases are TGTGCCAGCAGTTTATCCTCCTCATTTGGGACTAGCGGGAGAGTCGCAGATACGCAGTATTTT. This codes for CASSLSSSFGTSGRVADTQYF.

The chain is built from TRBV6-2 or TRBV6-3 and TRBJ1-2; D possibly corresponds to TRBD1 (5 bases). The CDR3 covers 13 residues. Germline assignment: CDR1 MNHEY and CDR2 SVGEGT. V gave up 7 bases and J gave up 3 bases, with 12 bases separating them. The CDR3 reads CASNPGGDYGYTF. The CDR3 DNA follows: TGTGCCAGCAACCCGGGGGGTGACTATGGCTACACCTTC.

The chain has TRBV5-1 and TRBJ2-3; weak D call: TRBD1 (5 bases). Trimming took 7 bases from V and 0 from J, leaving 12 bases between them. The CDR3 length is 14 residues. Germline V CDR1 and CDR2: SGHRS, YFSETQ. The CDR3 protein is CASGRTSSTDTQYF. In DNA, the CDR3 is TGCGCCAGCGGCCGGACAAGCAGCACAGATACGCAGTATTTT.

The V and J genes are TRBV25-1 and TRBJ2-7; possibly TRBD1 for D (6 bases). CDR1 is MGHDK, CDR2 SYGVNS, per germline. This CDR3 comprises 18 residues. The V end lost 5 bases, the J end lost 3 bases, and 26 bases lay between the germline ends. In DNA, the CDR3 is TGTGCCAGCAGTCAAACGGGCGCGTTCAGGGGCGCAAACTACGAGCAGTACTTC. Translating gives CASSQTGAFRGANYEQYF.

The chain recombines TRBV21-1 with TRBJ2-3; the DNA was not compared with TRBD1, the D call given in the table. TRBV21-1 is a documented pseudogene. This CDR3 spans 17 amino acids. CDR3 protein: CASSKEVGANHTDTQYF. DNA for the CDR3: TGTGCCAGCAGCAAAGAAGTAGGGGCGAACCACACAGATACGCAGTATTTT.

The chain joins TRBV7-9 to TRBJ2-1, with a weak D call TRBD2 (6 bases). The ends were cut back, 4 bases at V and 5 bases at J, with 18 bases in the middle. Germline CDR1 and CDR2: SEHNR and FQNEAQ (reference sequence). The CDR3 extends over 16 amino acids. The CDR3 is CASSSWRETLDNEQFF. The CDR3 nucleotides are TGTGCCAGCAGCTCCTGGCGGGAAACCCTAGACAATGAGCAGTTCTTC.

The chain couples TRBV5-1 to TRBJ2-7, with 11 bases lining up with TRBD2. The germline V gene encodes CDR1 SGHRS and CDR2 YFSETQ. The CDR3 sequence is 17 residues long. V was pared by 4 bases and J by 4 bases, with 13 bases of the junction left unmatched. The CDR3 sequence is CASSAGSGTSGIYEQYF. Here the CDR3 DNA reads TGCGCCAGCAGCGCCGGGTCCGGGACTAGCGGAATATACGAGCAGTACTTC.

This clone was detected only a few times. Other DNA sequences from this sample encode an identical CDR3 as well. The rearrangement links TRBV28 to TRBJ1-5; D might be TRBD1 (5 bases). The CDR3 runs 15 residues. V was pared by 3 bases and J by 0 bases, with 9 bases between. The germline V gene encodes CDR1 MDHEN and CDR2 SYDVKM. The CDR3 DNA reads TGTGCCAGCAGTTTGCCAGGGAATAGCAATCAGCCCCAGCATTTT. Residues: CASSLPGNSNQPQHF. The entire variable domain, with the rest obtained from reference TRBV28 and TRBJ1-5, is as follows: DVKVTQSSRYLVKRTGEKVFLECVQDMDHENMFWYRQDPGLGLRLIYFSYDVKMKEKGDIPEGYSVSREKKERFSLILESASTNQTSMYLCASSLPGNSNQPQHFGDGTRLSIL.

V and J are TRBV19 and TRBJ1-6; possible D gene TRBD1, 6 bases. Trimming pared 3 bases from V and 8 bases from J, leaving 17 bases between. The CDR3 consists of 16 residues. From germline, CDR1 is LNHDA and CDR2 SQIVND (reference sequence). For the CDR3, the DNA is TGTGCCAGTAGTATCCCTAGGACAGTGGGCGATTCACCCCTCCACTTT. As protein: CASSIPRTVGDSPLHF.

This clone was seen at least ten times. The chain links TRBV10-1 to TRBJ1-5; maybe TRBD1 (5 bases). CDR3 length: 14 residues. The germline CDR1 and CDR2 sequences are WNHNN and SYGVQD (reference sequence). V lost 9 bases, J lost 0 bases, and 12 bases lay in between. The CDR3 is CARRYRYSNQPQHF. The CDR3, as DNA: TGCGCCAGACGGTACAGGTATAGCAATCAGCCCCAGCATTTT.

V usage is TRBV29-1 and J usage is TRBJ2-1; the match to TRBD2 covers 7 bases. Germline V gene lookup returns CDR1 SQVTM and CDR2 ANQGSEA. The length of the CDR3 is 12 residues. Trimming cost V 7 bases and J 6 bases; bases outside gene matches: 6. Here the CDR3 DNA reads TGCAGCGGCGAATGGGGGGGCAATGAGCAGTTCTTC. This codes for CSGEWGGNEQFF.

The rearrangement links TRBV10-3 to TRBJ1-1, with D perhaps matching TRBD1 (5 bases). Trimming pared 2 bases from V and 10 bases from J, leaving 14 bases between. CDR1 is ENHRY, CDR2 SYGVKD, per germline. CDR3 length: 13 amino acids. In DNA form, the CDR3 reads TGTGCCATCAGTGAGGGGCAGGGCCGTAGAGCTTTCTTT. This gives the protein CAISEGQGRRAFF.

This chain joins TRBV28 and TRBJ2-5; 8 nucleotides agree with TRBD1. V dropped 6 bases and J dropped 5; count of bases not matched to a gene: 11. Germline CDR1 is MDHEN and CDR2 is SYDVKM. The CDR3 is 15 residues long. Here the CDR3 reads CASSYGQGSLETQYF. The CDR3 DNA is TGTGCCAGCAGCTATGGACAGGGAAGTTTGGAGACCCAGTACTTC.

V usage is TRBV21-1 and J usage is TRBJ1-1; the table names TRBD1, a call not compared with the DNA. TRBV21-1 is a pseudogene. This CDR3 is 14 amino acids long. The CDR3: CASSNRGRGTEAFF. The CDR3 nucleotides are TGTGCCAGCAGCAACAGGGGACGAGGCACTGAAGCTTTCTTT.

The V call is TRBV19, the J call TRBJ2-3; 15 positions agree with TRBD2. The germline gives CDR1 LNHDA, CDR2 SQIVND (reference sequence). This CDR3 is 16 amino acids long. The V segment lost 8 bases and the J segment 5 bases; nucleotides outside the gene matches: 8. The CDR3 loop is CASSRTSGRAGDTQYF. DNA of the CDR3: TGTGCCAGTTCCCGGACTAGCGGGAGGGCCGGAGATACGCAGTATTTT.

The J gene is TRBJ1-2, the V gene TRBV19, with 8 bases that match TRBD1. This CDR3 comprises 15 residues. The germline V gene encodes CDR1 LNHDA and CDR2 SQIVND (reference sequence). V was pared by 0 bases and J by 7 bases, with 7 bases of the junction left unmatched. The CDR3 loop reads CASSIDPQGASGYTF. The CDR3 region has the DNA TGTGCCAGTAGTATAGATCCCCAGGGGGCGAGTGGCTACACCTTC.